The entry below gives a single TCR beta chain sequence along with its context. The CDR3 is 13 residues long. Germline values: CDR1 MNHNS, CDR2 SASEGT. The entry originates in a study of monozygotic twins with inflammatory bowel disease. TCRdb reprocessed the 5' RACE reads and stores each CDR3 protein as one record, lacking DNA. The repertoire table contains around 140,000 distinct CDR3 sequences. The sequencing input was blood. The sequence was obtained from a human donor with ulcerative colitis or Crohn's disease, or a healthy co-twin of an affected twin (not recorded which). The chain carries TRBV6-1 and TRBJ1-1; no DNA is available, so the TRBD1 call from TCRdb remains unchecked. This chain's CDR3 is CASSDATGTEAFF.